Listed below are T cell receptor beta chains from one sample, sequenced in a study of blood T cell repertoires in COVID-19. Repertoires were generated with immunoSEQ multiplex PCR, while TCRdb's copy carries only in-frame clones and drops some. The sample has 130,000 or so clones; 70% to 85% are singletons. Sequenced material: PBMCs or T cells enriched from blood (not recorded which). The receptors shown here come from a man aged 50-60 years who had recovered from COVID-19. Each CDR3 is given with its conserved first and last residue. Each record gives: V gene, D gene, J gene, clone size, CDR3 protein, CDR3 DNA. A D gene is named only where the DNA matches it firmly. Clone size is shown for a subset of rows, as once, few, many or a class of expanded clone.

V gene: TRBV28
D gene: NA
J gene: TRBJ2-2
clone size: NA
CDR3 protein: CASSLLFGELFF
CDR3 DNA: TGTGCCAGCAGCCTCCTCTTCGGGGAGCTGTTTTTT

V gene: TRBV5-1
D gene: TRBD2
J gene: TRBJ2-5
clone size: NA
CDR3 protein: CASSLVWTSGGADGETQYF
CDR3 DNA: TGCGCCAGCAGCTTGGTTTGGACTAGCGGGGGGGCCGATGGAGAGACCCAGTACTTC

V gene: TRBV28
D gene: TRBD1
J gene: TRBJ1-1
clone size: NA
CDR3 protein: CASCGQGASTTEAFF
CDR3 DNA: TGTGCCAGCTGTGGACAGGGGGCGTCGACCACTGAAGCTTTCTTT

V gene: TRBV3-1/TRBV3-2
D gene: NA
J gene: TRBJ1-4
clone size: NA
CDR3 protein: CASSPSTNEKLFF
CDR3 DNA: TGTGCCAGCAGCCCATCAACTAATGAAAAACTGTTTTTT

V gene: TRBV7-2
D gene: TRBD2
J gene: TRBJ2-4
clone size: NA
CDR3 protein: CASRSGGGAKNIQYF
CDR3 DNA: TGTGCCAGCAGAAGCGGCGGGGGAGCCAAAAACATTCAGTACTTC

V gene: TRBV2
D gene: TRBD1
J gene: TRBJ1-2
clone size: NA
CDR3 protein: CASGVDRVYGYTF
CDR3 DNA: TGTGCCAGCGGGGTAGACAGGGTGTACGGCTACACCTTC

V gene: TRBV11-2
D gene: NA
J gene: TRBJ2-7
clone size: NA
CDR3 protein: CASSRVPGFRGIYEQYF
CDR3 DNA: TGTGCCAGCAGCCGAGTGCCCGGTTTCCGGGGGATCTACGAGCAGTACTTC

V gene: TRBV9
D gene: NA
J gene: TRBJ2-7
clone size: NA
CDR3 protein: CASSRRTAPSYEQYF
CDR3 DNA: TGTGCCAGCAGCCGACGGACAGCTCCCTCCTACGAGCAGTACTTC

V gene: TRBV27
D gene: NA
J gene: TRBJ1-4
clone size: NA
CDR3 protein: CASSWGGRPNEKLFF
CDR3 DNA: TGTGCCAGCAGTTGGGGAGGTAGACCTAATGAAAAACTGTTTTTT

V gene: TRBV10-3
D gene: NA
J gene: TRBJ1-4
clone size: few
CDR3 protein: CAISESWRVEGEKLFF
CDR3 DNA: TGTGCCATCAGTGAGTCTTGGAGGGTGGAGGGGGAAAAACTGTTTTTT

V gene: TRBV5-8
D gene: NA
J gene: TRBJ1-5
clone size: NA
CDR3 protein: CASSPDWGRNQPQHF
CDR3 DNA: TGTGCCAGCAGCCCCGACTGGGGGCGCAATCAGCCCCAGCATTTT

V gene: TRBV6-5
D gene: NA
J gene: TRBJ1-4
clone size: NA
CDR3 protein: CASSYSGGVEKKLFF
CDR3 DNA: TGTGCCAGCAGTTACTCGGGAGGGGTAGAGAAAAAACTGTTTTTT

V gene: TRBV6-5
D gene: NA
J gene: TRBJ1-3
clone size: NA
CDR3 protein: CASSYRDTIYF
CDR3 DNA: TGTGCCAGCAGTTACCGGGACACCATATATTTT